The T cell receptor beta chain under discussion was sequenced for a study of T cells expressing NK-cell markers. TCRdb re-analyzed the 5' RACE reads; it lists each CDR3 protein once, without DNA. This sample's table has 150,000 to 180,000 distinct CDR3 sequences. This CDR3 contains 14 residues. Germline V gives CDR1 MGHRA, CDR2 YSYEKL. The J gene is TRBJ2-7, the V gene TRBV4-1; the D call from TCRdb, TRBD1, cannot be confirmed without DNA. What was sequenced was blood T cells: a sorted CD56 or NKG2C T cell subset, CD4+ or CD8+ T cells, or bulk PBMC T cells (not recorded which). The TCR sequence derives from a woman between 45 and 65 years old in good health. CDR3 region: CASSSTQGVYEQYF.